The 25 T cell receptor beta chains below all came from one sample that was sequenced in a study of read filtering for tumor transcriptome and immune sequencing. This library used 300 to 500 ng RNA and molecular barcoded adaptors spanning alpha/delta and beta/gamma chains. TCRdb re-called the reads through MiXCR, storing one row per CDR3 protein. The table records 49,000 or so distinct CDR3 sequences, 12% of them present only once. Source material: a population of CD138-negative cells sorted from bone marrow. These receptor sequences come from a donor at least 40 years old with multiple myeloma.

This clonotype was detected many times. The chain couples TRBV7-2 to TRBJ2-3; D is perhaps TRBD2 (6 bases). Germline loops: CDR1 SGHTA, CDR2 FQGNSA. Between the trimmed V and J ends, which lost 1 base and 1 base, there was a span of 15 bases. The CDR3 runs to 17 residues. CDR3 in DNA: TGTGCCAGCAGCTTAGGGCTGGGGCCGGGGGGCACAGATACGCAGTATTTT. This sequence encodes CASSLGLGPGGTDTQYF.

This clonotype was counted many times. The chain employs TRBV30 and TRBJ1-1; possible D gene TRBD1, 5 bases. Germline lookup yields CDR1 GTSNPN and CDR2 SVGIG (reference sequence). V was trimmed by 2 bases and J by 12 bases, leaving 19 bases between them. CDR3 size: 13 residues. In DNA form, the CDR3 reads TGTGCCTGGAGTCCACAGGCCACGATGGGAACTTTCTTT. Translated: CAWSPQATMGTFF.

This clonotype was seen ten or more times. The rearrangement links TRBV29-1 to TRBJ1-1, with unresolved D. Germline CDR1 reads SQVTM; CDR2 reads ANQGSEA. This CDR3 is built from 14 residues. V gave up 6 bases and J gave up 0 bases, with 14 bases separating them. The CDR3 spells CSVQTRLMNTEAFF. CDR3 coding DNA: TGCAGCGTCCAAACGCGACTGATGAACACTGAAGCTTTCTTT.

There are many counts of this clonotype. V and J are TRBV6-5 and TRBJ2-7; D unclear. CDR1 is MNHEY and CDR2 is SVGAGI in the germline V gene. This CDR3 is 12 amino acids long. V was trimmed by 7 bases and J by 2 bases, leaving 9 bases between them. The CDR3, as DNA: TGTGCCAGCAAGTCCACTGCCTACGAGCAGTACTTC. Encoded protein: CASKSTAYEQYF.

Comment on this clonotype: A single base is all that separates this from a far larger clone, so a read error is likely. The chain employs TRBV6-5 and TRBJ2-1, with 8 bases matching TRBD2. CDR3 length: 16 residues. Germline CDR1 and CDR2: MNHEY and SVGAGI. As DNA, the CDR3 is TGTGCCAGCAGTTATACGGGAGGGACACCCTACAAGGAGCAGTTCTTC. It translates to CASSYTGGTPYKEQFF.

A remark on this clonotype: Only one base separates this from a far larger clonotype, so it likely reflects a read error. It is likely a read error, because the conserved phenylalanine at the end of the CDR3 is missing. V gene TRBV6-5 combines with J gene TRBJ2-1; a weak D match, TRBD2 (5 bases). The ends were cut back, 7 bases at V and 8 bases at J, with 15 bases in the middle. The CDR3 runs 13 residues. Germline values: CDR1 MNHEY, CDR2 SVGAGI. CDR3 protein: CASTPRRADEQFL. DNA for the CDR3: TGTGCCAGCACCCCCAGGAGAGCGGATGAGCAGTTCCTC.

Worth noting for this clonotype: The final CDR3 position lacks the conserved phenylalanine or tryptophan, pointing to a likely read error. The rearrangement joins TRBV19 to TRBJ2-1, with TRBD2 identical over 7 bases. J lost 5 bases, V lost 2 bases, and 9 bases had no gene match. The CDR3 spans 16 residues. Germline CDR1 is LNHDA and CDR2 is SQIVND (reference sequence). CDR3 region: CASSITSVGANNEQFL. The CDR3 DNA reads TGTGCCAGTAGTATAACTAGCGTAGGGGCCAACAATGAGCAGTTCCTG.

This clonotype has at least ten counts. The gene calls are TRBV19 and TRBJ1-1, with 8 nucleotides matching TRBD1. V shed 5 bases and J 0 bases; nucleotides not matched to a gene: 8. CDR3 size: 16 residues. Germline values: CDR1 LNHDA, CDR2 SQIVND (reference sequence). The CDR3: CASSPLAGGMNTEAFF. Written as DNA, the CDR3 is TGTGCCAGTAGTCCCCTCGCAGGGGGCATGAACACTGAAGCTTTCTTT. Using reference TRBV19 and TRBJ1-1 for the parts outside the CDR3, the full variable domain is DGGITQSPKYLFRKEGQNVTLSCEQNLNHDAMYWYRQDPGQGLRLIYYSQIVNDFQKGDIAEGYSVSREKKESFPLTVTSAQKNPTAFYLCASSPLAGGMNTEAFFGQGTRLTVV.

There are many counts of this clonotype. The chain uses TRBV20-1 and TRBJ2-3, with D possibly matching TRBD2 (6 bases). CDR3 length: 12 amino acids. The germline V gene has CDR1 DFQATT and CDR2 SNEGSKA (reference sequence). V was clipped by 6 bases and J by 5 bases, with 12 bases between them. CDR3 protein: CSARLVVDTQYF. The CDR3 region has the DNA TGCAGTGCCAGACTAGTGGTAGATACGCAGTATTTT.

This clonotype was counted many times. CDR3: CASSDPGGSSYEQYF. DNA for the CDR3: TGCGCCAGCAGTGACCCGGGGGGTAGCTCCTACGAGCAGTACTTC. The chain links TRBV10-2 to TRBJ2-7; 7 nucleotides align to TRBD2. Germline values: CDR1 WSHSY, CDR2 SAAADI. Losses at the gene ends were 3 bases for V and 0 bases for J; bases not matched to a gene: 5. CDR3 length: 15 amino acids.

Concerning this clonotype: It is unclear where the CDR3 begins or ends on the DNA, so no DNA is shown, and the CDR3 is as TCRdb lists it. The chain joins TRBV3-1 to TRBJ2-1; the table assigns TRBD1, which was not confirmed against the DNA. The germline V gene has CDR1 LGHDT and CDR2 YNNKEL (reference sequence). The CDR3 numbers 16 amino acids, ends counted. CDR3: CASSQAGVGVGNEQSF.

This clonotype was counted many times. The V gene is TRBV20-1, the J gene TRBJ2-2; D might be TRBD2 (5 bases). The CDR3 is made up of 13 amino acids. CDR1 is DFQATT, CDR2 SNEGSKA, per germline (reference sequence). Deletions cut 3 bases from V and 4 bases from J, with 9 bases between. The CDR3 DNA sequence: TGCAGTGCTAGCGGGGTCGTCACCGGGGAGCTGTTTTTT. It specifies CSASGVVTGELFF.

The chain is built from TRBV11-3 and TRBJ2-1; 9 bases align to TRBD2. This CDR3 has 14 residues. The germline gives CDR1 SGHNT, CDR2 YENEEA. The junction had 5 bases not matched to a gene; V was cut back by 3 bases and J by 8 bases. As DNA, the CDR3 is TGTGCCAGCAGCTTTCGGATAGCGGGAGATGAGCAGTTCTTC. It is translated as CASSFRIAGDEQFF.

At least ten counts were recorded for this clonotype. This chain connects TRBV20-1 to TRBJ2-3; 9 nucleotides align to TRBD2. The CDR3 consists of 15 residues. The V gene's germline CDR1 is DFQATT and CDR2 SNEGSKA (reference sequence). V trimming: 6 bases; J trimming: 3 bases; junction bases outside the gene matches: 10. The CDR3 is CSAPAAGGGTDTQYF. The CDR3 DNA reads TGCAGTGCGCCAGCAGCGGGAGGTGGAACAGATACGCAGTATTTT.

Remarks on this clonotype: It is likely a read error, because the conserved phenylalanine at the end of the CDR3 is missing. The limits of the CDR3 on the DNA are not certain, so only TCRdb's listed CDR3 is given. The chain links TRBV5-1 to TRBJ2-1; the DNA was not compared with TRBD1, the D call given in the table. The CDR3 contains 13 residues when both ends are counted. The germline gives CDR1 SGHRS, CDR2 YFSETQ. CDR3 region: CASSPLNGNEQFL.

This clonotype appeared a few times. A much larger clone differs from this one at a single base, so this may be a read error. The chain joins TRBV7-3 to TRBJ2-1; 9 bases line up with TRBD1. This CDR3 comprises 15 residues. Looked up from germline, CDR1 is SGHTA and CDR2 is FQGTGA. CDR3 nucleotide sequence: TGTGCCAGCAGCTTAGGGACAGGGCCCATCAATGGGCAGTTCTTC. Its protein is CASSLGTGPINGQFF.

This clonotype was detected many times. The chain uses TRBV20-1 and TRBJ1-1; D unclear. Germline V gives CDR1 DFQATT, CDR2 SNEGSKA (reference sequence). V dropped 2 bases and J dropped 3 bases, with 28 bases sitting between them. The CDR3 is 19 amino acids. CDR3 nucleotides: TGCAGTGCTAGACCCAGAATCTCGGGGAAGTGGGTCTCTGACACTGAAGCTTTCTTT. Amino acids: CSARPRISGKWVSDTEAFF.

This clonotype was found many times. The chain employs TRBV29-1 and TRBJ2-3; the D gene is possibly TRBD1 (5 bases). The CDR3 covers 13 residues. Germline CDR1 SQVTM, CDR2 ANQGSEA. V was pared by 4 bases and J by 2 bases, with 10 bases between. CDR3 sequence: CSVGVQVTDTQYF. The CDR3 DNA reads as TGCAGCGTTGGGGTACAGGTCACAGATACGCAGTATTTT.

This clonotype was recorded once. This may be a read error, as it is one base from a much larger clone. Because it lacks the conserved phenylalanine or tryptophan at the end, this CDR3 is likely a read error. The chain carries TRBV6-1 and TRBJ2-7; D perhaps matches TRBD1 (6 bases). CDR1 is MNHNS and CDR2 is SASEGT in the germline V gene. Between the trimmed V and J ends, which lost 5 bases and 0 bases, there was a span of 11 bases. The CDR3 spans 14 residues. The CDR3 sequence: CASSSGDGSYEQYL. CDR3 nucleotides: TGTGCCAGCAGTTCAGGGGATGGCTCCTACGAGCAGTACCTC.

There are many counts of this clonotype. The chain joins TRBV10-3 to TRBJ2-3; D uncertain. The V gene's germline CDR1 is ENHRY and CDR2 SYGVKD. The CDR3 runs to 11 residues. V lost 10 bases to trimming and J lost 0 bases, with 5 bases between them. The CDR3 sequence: CATLSTDTQYF. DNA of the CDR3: TGTGCCACACTTAGCACAGATACGCAGTATTTT.

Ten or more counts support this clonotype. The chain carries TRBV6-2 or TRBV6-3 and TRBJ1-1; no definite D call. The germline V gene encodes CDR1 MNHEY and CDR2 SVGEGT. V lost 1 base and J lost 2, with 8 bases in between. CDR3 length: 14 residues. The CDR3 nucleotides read TGTGCCAGCAGTTACTATGACGGCAACACTGAAGCTTTCTTT. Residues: CASSYYDGNTEAFF.

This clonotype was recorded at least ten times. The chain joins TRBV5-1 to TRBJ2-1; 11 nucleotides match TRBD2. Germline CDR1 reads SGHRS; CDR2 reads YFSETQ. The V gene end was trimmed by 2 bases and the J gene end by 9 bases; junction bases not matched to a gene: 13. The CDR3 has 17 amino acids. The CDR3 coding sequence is TGCGCCAGCAGCTTTGGGTCGACTAGCGGGAATATAGGTGAGCAGTTCTTC. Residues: CASSFGSTSGNIGEQFF. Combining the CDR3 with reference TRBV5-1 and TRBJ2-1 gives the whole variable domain KAGVTQTPRYLIKTRGQQVTLSCSPISGHRSVSWYQQTPGQGLQFLFEYFSETQRNKGNFPGRFSGRQFSNSRSEMNVSTLELGDSALYLCASSFGSTSGNIGEQFFGPGTRLTVL.

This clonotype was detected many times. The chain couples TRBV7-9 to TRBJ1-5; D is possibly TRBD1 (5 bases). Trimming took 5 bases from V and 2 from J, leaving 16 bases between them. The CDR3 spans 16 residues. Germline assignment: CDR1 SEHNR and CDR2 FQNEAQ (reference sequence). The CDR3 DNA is TGTGCCAGCAGCCCGGCCCAAGGGGATCGCAATCAGCCCCAGCATTTT. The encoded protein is CASSPAQGDRNQPQHF.

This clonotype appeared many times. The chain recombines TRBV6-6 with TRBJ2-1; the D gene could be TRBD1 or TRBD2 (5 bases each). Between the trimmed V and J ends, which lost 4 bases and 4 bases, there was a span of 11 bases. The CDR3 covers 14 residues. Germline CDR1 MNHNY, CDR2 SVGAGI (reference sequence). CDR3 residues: CASSFTRGYNEQFF. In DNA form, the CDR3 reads TGTGCCAGCAGTTTCACGAGGGGTTACAATGAGCAGTTCTTC.

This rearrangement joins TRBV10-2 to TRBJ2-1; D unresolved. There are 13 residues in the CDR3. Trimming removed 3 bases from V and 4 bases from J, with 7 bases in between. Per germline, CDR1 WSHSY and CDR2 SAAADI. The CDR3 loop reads CASSEPDYNEQFF. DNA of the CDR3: TGCGCCAGCAGTGAACCGGATTACAATGAGCAGTTCTTC.